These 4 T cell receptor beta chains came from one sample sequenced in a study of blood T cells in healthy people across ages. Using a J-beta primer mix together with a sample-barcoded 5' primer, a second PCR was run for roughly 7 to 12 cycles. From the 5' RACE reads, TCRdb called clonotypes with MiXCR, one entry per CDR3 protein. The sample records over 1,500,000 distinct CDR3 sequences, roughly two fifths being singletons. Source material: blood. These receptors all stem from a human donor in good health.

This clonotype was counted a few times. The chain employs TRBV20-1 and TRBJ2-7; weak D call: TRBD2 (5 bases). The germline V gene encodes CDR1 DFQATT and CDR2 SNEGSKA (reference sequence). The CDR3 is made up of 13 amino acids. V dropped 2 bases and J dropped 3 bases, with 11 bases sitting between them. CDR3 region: CSARPRGSYEQYF. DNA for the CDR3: TGCAGTGCTAGACCACGGGGTAGCTACGAGCAGTACTTC.

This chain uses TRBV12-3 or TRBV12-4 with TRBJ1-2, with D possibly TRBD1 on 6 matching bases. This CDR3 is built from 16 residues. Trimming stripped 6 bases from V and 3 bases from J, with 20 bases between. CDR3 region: CASSFLNRVGDYGYTF. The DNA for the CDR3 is TGTGCCAGCAGCTTCCTTAACAGGGTAGGGGACTATGGCTACACCTTC.

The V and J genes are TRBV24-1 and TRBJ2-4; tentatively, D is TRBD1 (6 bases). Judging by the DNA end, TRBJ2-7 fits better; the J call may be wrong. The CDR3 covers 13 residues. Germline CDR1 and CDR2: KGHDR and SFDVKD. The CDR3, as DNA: TGTGCCACCAGTGACCAGGGGTTCCACGAGCAGTACTTC. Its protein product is CATSDQGFHEQYF.

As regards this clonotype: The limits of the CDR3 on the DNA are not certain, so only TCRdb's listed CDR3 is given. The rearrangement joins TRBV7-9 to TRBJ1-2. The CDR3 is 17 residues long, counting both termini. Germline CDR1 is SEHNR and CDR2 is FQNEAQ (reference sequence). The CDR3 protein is CASSSLGGWTQYFGYTF.